This T cell receptor (beta chain) came from a study of cytomegalovirus exposure and HLA in healthy donors. PCR involved 60 Vbeta and 13 Jbeta primers. Method: immunoSEQ multiplex PCR; TCRdb's copy keeps in-frame clones and lacks some. Of about 150,000 clones listed, about four fifths are singletons. General study results and limits: HLA-A and HLA-B allele assignments for most subjects were reportedly predicted accurately using TCR beta sequences. Exclusion applied to some V segments, including TRBV6-2 and TRBV6-3, as they were indistinguishable. Highly shared sequence variants in one cluster were likely a sequencing artifact. Earlier analysis found most TCR beta V segments productive about 87% or about 30% of the time.

Comments on this clone: What it binds is unknown.

The germline V and J ends were trimmed by 8 bases and 4 bases, with 8 bases remaining between them. CDR3 size: 11 residues. Germline lookup yields CDR1 SEHNR and CDR2 FQNEAQ (reference sequence). The sequenced sample consisted of PBMCs. This clonotype was obtained from a man aged 25-45 years in good health and CMV-seropositive. The V gene is TRBV7-9, the J gene TRBJ2-5; D gene ambiguous. CDR3 region: CASQRRETQYF. In DNA, the CDR3 is TGTGCCAGCCAAAGGAGAGAGACCCAGTACTTC.